The 14 T cell receptor beta chains presented below share a single source sample, sequenced in a study of CD8 T cells in Susac syndrome. Random hexamers were used to reverse transcribe roughly 0.5 to 1 ug of RNA. TCRdb fed the immunoSEQ multiplex PCR reads into MiXCR, producing one record per CDR3 protein. The repertoire includes about 120,000 distinct CDR3 sequences, around 94% of them detected once, and 0.095% to 0.1% sits in the top ten. What was sequenced was CD4+ T cells from PBMCs. The receptors were sampled from a human donor in good health.

The chain employs TRBV5-1 and TRBJ2-1; 10 nucleotides match TRBD1. The germline gives CDR1 SGHRS, CDR2 YFSETQ. This CDR3 has 15 amino acids. The ends lost 6 bases at V and 3 bases at J; junction bases unmatched: 6. The CDR3: CASTPGTGDYNEQFF. The CDR3 region has the DNA TGCGCCAGCACCCCCGGGACAGGGGACTACAATGAGCAGTTCTTC.

The rearrangement links TRBV3-1 to TRBJ2-5; possibly TRBD1 for D (5 bases). Germline V gene sequence: CDR1 LGHDT, CDR2 YNNKEL (reference sequence). V shed 1 base and J shed 1 base, with 13 bases lying between them. The CDR3 spans 16 residues. CDR3 residues: CASSQGQPELQETQYF. The CDR3 DNA sequence: TGTGCCAGCAGCCAAGGACAGCCAGAACTCCAAGAGACCCAGTACTTC.

The chain recombines TRBV5-8 with TRBJ2-3, with no clear D. The CDR3 length is 13 residues. CDR1 SGHTS and CDR2 YDEGEE come from the germline V gene. Trimming left V 4 bases short and J 4 bases short, with 10 bases between. CDR3 nucleotides: TGTGCCAGCAGCCCCGGAAGGTCAGATACGCAGTATTTT. Its protein is CASSPGRSDTQYF.

The rearrangement joins TRBV15 to TRBJ1-5; D is undetermined. CDR1 LNHNV and CDR2 YYDKDF come from the germline V gene (reference sequence). V shed 0 bases and J shed 1 base, with 7 bases lying between them. This CDR3 comprises 15 residues. CDR3 in DNA: TGTGCCACCAGCAGAGATCCTGGGAGCAATCAGCCCCAGCATTTT. The encoded protein is CATSRDPGSNQPQHF.

The J gene is TRBJ2-4, the V gene TRBV19; D is undetermined. Looked up from germline, CDR1 is LNHDA and CDR2 is SQIVND (reference sequence). Trimming cost V 5 bases and J 0 bases, with 17 bases left between them. The CDR3 is 17 residues long. The CDR3 reads CASSDGAQEIAKNIQYF. The DNA of the CDR3 is TGTGCCAGTAGTGACGGTGCCCAGGAAATAGCCAAAAACATTCAGTACTTC. The complete variable domain, with remaining parts taken from reference TRBV19 and TRBJ2-4, reads DGGITQSPKYLFRKEGQNVTLSCEQNLNHDAMYWYRQDPGQGLRLIYYSQIVNDFQKGDIAEGYSVSREKKESFPLTVTSAQKNPTAFYLCASSDGAQEIAKNIQYFGAGTRLSVL.

The CDR3 DNA reads TGTGCCCTGGAAGGGTACGCCTACGAGCAGTACTTC. It codes for CALEGYAYEQYF. V usage is TRBV30 and J usage is TRBJ2-7; D not resolved. Germline lookup yields CDR1 GTSNPN and CDR2 SVGIG (reference sequence). This CDR3 has 12 amino acids. V was shortened by 8 bases and J by 2 bases, with 13 bases between the two germline ends.

This clonotype was detected once. The chain has TRBV12-2 and TRBJ1-4; the table's D call, TRBD1, was not checked against the DNA. TRBV12-2 is a known pseudogene. The CDR3 consists of 12 residues. CDR3: CASRYTGGRLFF. The CDR3 nucleotides read TGTGCAAGTCGCTATACAGGGGGCAGACTGTTTTTT.

The genes are TRBV20-1 and TRBJ2-7; D not resolved. Germline loops: CDR1 DFQATT, CDR2 SNEGSKA (reference sequence). This CDR3 is 13 amino acids long. Between the trimmed V and J ends, which lost 4 bases and 0 bases, there was a span of 10 bases. CDR3 DNA: TGCAGTGCTACTAGTTCCGACTCCTACGAGCAGTACTTC. This encodes CSATSSDSYEQYF.

The chain carries TRBV28 and TRBJ2-3, with 9 bases fitting TRBD2. The CDR3 extends over 16 amino acids. V trimming: 7 bases; J trimming: 5 bases; junction bases outside the gene matches: 13. Germline-derived CDR1 and CDR2 are MDHEN and SYDVKM. The chain's CDR3 is CASTLGSGSGVDTQYF. For the CDR3, the DNA is TGTGCCAGCACCCTTGGTAGCGGGAGTGGGGTAGATACGCAGTATTTT.

The rearrangement joins TRBV10-3 to TRBJ1-5; 9 bases fit TRBD1. Germline loops: CDR1 ENHRY, CDR2 SYGVKD. Trimming took 8 bases from V and 6 from J; bases not matched to a gene: 11. The length of the CDR3 is 15 residues. CDR3 loop: CAIAPGQGLFQPQHF. CDR3 coding DNA: TGTGCCATCGCCCCGGGACAGGGTCTTTTTCAGCCCCAGCATTTT.

V and J are TRBV29-1 and TRBJ1-1; the D gene is possibly TRBD1 (6 bases). The CDR3 length is 13 residues. Trimming removed 4 bases from V and 1 base from J, with 10 bases in between. Germline V CDR1 and CDR2: SQVTM, ANQGSEA. CDR3 coding DNA: TGCAGCGTTGTCAGGGGCCAGAACACTGAAGCTTTCTTT. It yields the protein CSVVRGQNTEAFF.

The CDR3 nucleotides are TGTGCCAGCAGCCAAGAACTTCGAACCGGGGAGCTGTTTTTT. It translates to CASSQELRTGELFF. J is TRBJ2-2 and V is TRBV3-1; D is unclear. The length of the CDR3 is 14 residues. Trimming left V 0 bases short and J 5 bases short, with 7 bases between. CDR1 and CDR2 from the germline V gene are LGHDT and YNNKEL (reference sequence). Full variable domain (outside the CDR3, taken from reference TRBV3-1 and TRBJ2-2): DTAVSQTPKYLVTQMGNDKSIKCEQNLGHDTMYWYKQDSKKFLKIMFSYNNKELIINETVPNRFSPKSPDKAHLNLHINSLELGDSAVYFCASSQELRTGELFFGEGSRLTVL.

The chain recombines TRBV5-6 with TRBJ2-3, with 11 bases matching TRBD2. V lost 4 bases, J lost 2 bases, and 6 bases stayed unmatched. The CDR3 runs to 16 residues. Looked up from germline, CDR1 is SGHDT and CDR2 is YYEEEE. Written as DNA, the CDR3 is TGTGCCAGCAGCCCCCCACTAGCGGGAGTCACAGATACGCAGTATTTT. It yields the protein CASSPPLAGVTDTQYF.

This clonotype was recorded only once. This chain uses TRBV18 with TRBJ1-6, with 8 bases lining up with TRBD1. This CDR3 contains 16 residues. Germline CDR1 and CDR2: KGHSH and LQKENI. V was pared by 3 bases and J by 10 bases, with 11 bases of the junction left unmatched. The CDR3 coding sequence is TGTGCCAGCTCACCGTCAGGGGGCCGGTCCGACTCACCCCTCCACTTT. This codes for CASSPSGGRSDSPLHF. Supplemented by reference TRBV18 and TRBJ1-6, the full variable domain reads NAGVMQNPRHLVRRRGQEARLRCSPMKGHSHVYWYRQLPEEGLKFMVYLQKENIIDESGMPKERFSAEFPKEGPSILRIQQVVRGDSAAYFCASSPSGGRSDSPLHFGNGTRLTVT.